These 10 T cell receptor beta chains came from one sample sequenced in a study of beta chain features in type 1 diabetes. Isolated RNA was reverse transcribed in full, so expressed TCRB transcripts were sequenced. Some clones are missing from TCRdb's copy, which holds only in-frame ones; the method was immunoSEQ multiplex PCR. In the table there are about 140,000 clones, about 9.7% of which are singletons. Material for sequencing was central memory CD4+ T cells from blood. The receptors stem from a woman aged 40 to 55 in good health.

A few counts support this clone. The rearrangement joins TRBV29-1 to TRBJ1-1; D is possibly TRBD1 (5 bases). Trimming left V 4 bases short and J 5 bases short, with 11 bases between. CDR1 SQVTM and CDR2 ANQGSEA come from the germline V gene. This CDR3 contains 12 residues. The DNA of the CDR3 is TGCAGCGTTGTAGGGGTTCGGACTGAAGCTTTCTTT. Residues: CSVVGVRTEAFF.

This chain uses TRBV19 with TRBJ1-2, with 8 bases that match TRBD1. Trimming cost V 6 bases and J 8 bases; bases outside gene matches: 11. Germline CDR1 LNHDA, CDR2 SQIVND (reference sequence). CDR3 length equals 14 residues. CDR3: CASSPLDRVEGYTF. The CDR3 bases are TGTGCCAGTAGCCCTCTGGACAGGGTGGAGGGCTACACCTTC. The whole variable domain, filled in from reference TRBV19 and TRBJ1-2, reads DGGITQSPKYLFRKEGQNVTLSCEQNLNHDAMYWYRQDPGQGLRLIYYSQIVNDFQKGDIAEGYSVSREKKESFPLTVTSAQKNPTAFYLCASSPLDRVEGYTFGSGTRLTVV.

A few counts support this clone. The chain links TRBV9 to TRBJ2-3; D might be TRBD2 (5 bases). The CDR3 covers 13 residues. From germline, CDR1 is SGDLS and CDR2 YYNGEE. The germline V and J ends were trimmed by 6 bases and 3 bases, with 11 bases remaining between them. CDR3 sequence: CASTREGTDTQYF. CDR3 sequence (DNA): TGTGCCAGCACCCGGGAAGGGACAGATACGCAGTATTTT.

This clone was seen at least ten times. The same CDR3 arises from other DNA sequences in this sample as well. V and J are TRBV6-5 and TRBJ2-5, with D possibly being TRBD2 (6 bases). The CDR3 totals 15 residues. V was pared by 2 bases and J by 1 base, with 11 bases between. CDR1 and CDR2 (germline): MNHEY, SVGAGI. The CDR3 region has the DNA TGTGCCAGCAGTTACCGGCGGGGACCCCAAGAGACCCAGTACTTC. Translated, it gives CASSYRRGPQETQYF.

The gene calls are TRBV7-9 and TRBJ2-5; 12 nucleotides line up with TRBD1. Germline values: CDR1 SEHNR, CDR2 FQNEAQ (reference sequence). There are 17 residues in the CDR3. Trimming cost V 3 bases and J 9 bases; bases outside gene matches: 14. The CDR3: CASSLGQGATYRKSQYF. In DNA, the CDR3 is TGTGCCAGCAGCTTGGGACAGGGGGCAACTTACCGAAAATCCCAGTACTTC. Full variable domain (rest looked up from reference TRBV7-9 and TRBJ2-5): DTGVSQNPRHKITKRGQNVTFRCDPISEHNRLYWYRQTLGQGPEFLTYFQNEAQLEKSRLLSDRFSAERPKGSFSTLEIQRTEQGDSAMYLCASSLGQGATYRKSQYFGPGTRLLVL.

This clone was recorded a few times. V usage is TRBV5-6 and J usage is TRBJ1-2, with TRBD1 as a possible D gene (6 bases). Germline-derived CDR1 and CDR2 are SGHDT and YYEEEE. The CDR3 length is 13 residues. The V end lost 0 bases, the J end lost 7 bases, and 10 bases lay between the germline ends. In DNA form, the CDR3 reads TGTGCCAGCAGCTTGGACAGGGTCAGTGGCTACACCTTC. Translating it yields CASSLDRVSGYTF. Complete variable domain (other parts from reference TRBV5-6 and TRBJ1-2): DAGVTQSPTHLIKTRGQQVTLRCSPKSGHDTVSWYQQALGQGPQFIFQYYEEEERQRGNFPDRFSGHQFPNYSSELNVNALLLGDSALYLCASSLDRVSGYTFGSGTRLTVV.

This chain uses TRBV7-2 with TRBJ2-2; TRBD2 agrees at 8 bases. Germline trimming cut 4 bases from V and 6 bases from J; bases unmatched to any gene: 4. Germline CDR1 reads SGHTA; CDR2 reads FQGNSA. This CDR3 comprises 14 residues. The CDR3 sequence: CASSSRGASGELFF. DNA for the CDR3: TGTGCCAGCAGCTCGCGGGGGGCATCCGGGGAGCTGTTTTTT.

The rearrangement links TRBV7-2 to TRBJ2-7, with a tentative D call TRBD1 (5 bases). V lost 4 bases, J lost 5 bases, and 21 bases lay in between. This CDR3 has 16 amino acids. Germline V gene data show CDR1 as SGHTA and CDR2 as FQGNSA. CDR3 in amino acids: CASSSGQGTGLNEQYF. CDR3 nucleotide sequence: TGTGCCAGCAGCTCTGGTCAGGGTACGGGCCTAAACGAGCAGTACTTC.

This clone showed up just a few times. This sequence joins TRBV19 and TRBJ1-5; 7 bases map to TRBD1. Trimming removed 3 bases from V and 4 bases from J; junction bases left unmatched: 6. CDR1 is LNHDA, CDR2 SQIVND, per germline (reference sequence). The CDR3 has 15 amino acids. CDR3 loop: CASSILDRENQPQHF. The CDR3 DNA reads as TGTGCCAGTAGTATCCTCGACAGGGAAAATCAGCCCCAGCATTTT.

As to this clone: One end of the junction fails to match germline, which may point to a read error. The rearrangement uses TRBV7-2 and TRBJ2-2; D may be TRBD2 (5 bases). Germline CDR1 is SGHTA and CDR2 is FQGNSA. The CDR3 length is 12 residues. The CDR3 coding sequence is TGTGCCAGCGGGTACTACACCGGGGTGCTGTTTTTT. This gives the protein CASGYYTGVLFF.